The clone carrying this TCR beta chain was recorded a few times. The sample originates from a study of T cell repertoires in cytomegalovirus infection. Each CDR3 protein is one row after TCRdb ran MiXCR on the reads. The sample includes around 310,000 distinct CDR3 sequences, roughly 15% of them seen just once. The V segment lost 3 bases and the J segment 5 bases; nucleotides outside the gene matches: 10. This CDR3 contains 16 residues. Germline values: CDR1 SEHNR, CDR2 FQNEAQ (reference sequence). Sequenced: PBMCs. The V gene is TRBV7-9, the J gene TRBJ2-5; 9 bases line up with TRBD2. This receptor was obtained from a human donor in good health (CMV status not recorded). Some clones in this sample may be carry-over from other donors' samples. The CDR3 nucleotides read TGTGCCAGCAGCTTGAATGCGGGGGGGCCCAGGGAGACCCAGTACTTC. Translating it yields CASSLNAGGPRETQYF.